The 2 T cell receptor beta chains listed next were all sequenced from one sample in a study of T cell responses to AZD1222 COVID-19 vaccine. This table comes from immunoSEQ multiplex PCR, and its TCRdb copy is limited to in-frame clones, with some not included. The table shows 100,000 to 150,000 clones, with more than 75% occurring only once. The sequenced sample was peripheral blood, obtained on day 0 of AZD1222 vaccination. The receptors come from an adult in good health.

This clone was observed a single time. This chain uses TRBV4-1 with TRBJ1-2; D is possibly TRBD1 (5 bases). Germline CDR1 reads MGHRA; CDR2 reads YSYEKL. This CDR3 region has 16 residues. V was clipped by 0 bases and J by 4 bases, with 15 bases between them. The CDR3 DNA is TGCGCCAGCAGCCAAGATTGGGGGGATCCGGGCTATGGCTACACCTTC. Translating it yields CASSQDWGDPGYGYTF.

The CDR3 DNA sequence: TGCGCCAGCAGGAGTGCAGTAGACTCTGGAAACACCATATATTTT. The encoded protein is CASRSAVDSGNTIYF. V and J are TRBV5-1 and TRBJ1-3; no clear D. Looked up from germline, CDR1 is SGHRS and CDR2 is YFSETQ. The CDR3 covers 15 residues. V dropped 5 bases and J dropped 0 bases, with 12 bases sitting between them.